This T cell receptor beta chain is from a study of T cells in Graves' hyperthyroidism and ophthalmopathy. Germline values: CDR1 MNHNS, CDR2 SASEGT. The CDR3 contains 13 residues. The germline V and J ends were trimmed by 11 bases and 2 bases, with 15 bases remaining between them. RNA transcripts yielded amplified TCR beta CDR3 regions. Using the HTBI primer set, a first-round RT-PCR was run on the TCR CDR3. TCRdb re-analysed the multiplex PCR reads in MiXCR, keeping a single row per CDR3 protein. Among about half a million distinct CDR3 sequences listed, around 22% were seen once. This clonotype was obtained from a woman in her 30s with Graves' ophthalmopathy. J is TRBJ1-1 and V is TRBV6-1; a possible D gene is TRBD1 (6 bases). The source material was blood. The DNA of the CDR3 is TGTGCCGGAGGACAGTCAAGAAACACTGAAGCTTTCTTT. This translates into CAGGQSRNTEAFF.